The 12 T cell receptor beta chains listed next were all sequenced from one sample in a study of control samples from healthy donors and cancer patients. Measured with immunoSEQ multiplex PCR; TCRdb has only the in-frame clones, and not every one. The sample lists some 71,000 clones, around 90% occurring once. What was sequenced was PBMCs. These receptors all come from a man in his fifties or sixties with colorectal cancer.

This rearrangement joins TRBV27 to TRBJ2-5; TRBD2 matches 14 bases. With V trimmed by 4 bases and J by 5 bases, 12 bases remained unmatched. CDR1 and CDR2 (germline): MNHEY, SMNVEV (reference sequence). The CDR3 spans 18 residues. The DNA for the CDR3 is TGTGCCAGCAGTTCGCCCGGACTAGCGGGGGGCGGGAGGGAGACCCAGTACTTC. Translating gives CASSSPGLAGGGRETQYF.

The rearrangement joins TRBV2 to TRBJ2-1, with D possibly matching TRBD1 (5 bases). Germline V CDR1 and CDR2: SNHLY, FYNNEI. The CDR3 runs 13 residues. Deletions cut 6 bases from V and 4 bases from J, with 10 bases between. The CDR3 loop reads CASRLDSYNEQFF. The DNA for the CDR3 is TGTGCCAGCAGGCTCGACAGTTACAATGAGCAGTTCTTC. Combining the CDR3 with reference TRBV2 and TRBJ2-1 gives the whole variable domain EPEVTQTPSHQVTQMGQEVILRCVPISNHLYFYWYRQILGQKVEFLVSFYNNEISEKSEIFDDQFSVERPDGSNFTLKIRSTKLEDSAMYFCASRLDSYNEQFFGPGTRLTVL.

This chain connects TRBV21-1 to TRBJ1-1. TRBV21-1 is labeled a pseudogene. The CDR3 totals 11 residues. As DNA, the CDR3 is TGTGCCATCTGGGGCGGGGGAGAAGCTTTCTTT. This gives the protein CAIWGGGEAFF.

Sample share makes this clone medium-sized. This chain links TRBV2 with TRBJ2-3; a possible D gene is TRBD2 (6 bases). Germline V gives CDR1 SNHLY, CDR2 FYNNEI. The V end was cut by 6 bases, the J end by 2 bases, with 24 bases between. This CDR3 contains 18 residues. Here the CDR3 DNA reads TGTGCCAGCAGGGGACTCCACCCGAACTTAAGACACACAGATACGCAGTATTTT. This gives the protein CASRGLHPNLRHTDTQYF.

The chain recombines TRBV6-5 with TRBJ2-7; D gene unclear. Trimming left V 6 bases short and J 3 bases short, with 6 bases between. In germline, CDR1 is MNHEY, CDR2 SVGAGI. The CDR3 runs to 11 residues. This chain's CDR3 is CASSNYYEQYF. The CDR3 DNA sequence: TGTGCCAGCAGCAATTACTACGAGCAGTACTTC.

The V and J genes are TRBV6-2 or TRBV6-3 and TRBJ2-5; no definite D call. The CDR3 runs to 14 residues. Germline V lookup: CDR1 MNHEY, CDR2 SVGEGT. The ends were cut back, 5 bases at V and 5 bases at J, with 15 bases in the middle. The CDR3 protein is CASSPFQQPETQYF. CDR3 sequence (DNA): TGTGCCAGCAGTCCATTCCAACAGCCGGAGACCCAGTACTTC.

This sequence joins TRBV9 and TRBJ2-2; 10 bases align to TRBD2. The junction had 8 bases not matched to a gene; V was cut back by 0 bases and J by 6 bases. Germline V gene lookup returns CDR1 SGDLS and CDR2 YYNGEE. The CDR3 has 17 amino acids. The CDR3 spells CASSVVARSGGAGELFF. CDR3 DNA sequence: TGTGCCAGCAGCGTAGTCGCGAGGAGCGGGGGGGCCGGGGAGCTGTTTTTT.

The chain has TRBV6-5 and TRBJ1-4; D is unclear. This CDR3 comprises 15 residues. CDR1 MNHEY and CDR2 SVGAGI come from the germline V gene. V gave up 7 bases and J gave up 0 bases, with 12 bases separating them. CDR3 DNA sequence: TGTGCCAGCACCAACCAACTATCAACTAATGAAAAACTGTTTTTT. The encoded protein is CASTNQLSTNEKLFF.

This chain links TRBV6-1 with TRBJ1-2; 10 nucleotides align to TRBD1. V lost 0 bases, J lost 4 bases, and 11 bases stayed unmatched. CDR3 length equals 18 residues. Per germline, CDR1 MNHNS and CDR2 SASEGT. The CDR3: CASSEALWDRGGSYGYTF. The CDR3 DNA is TGTGCCAGCAGTGAAGCGCTTTGGGACAGGGGAGGTAGCTATGGCTACACCTTC.

J is TRBJ1-1 and V is TRBV7-9; the D gene is possibly TRBD1 (5 bases). This CDR3 region has 15 residues. The germline V gene encodes CDR1 SEHNR and CDR2 FQNEAQ (reference sequence). Between the trimmed V and J ends, which lost 1 base and 4 bases, there was a span of 13 bases. In DNA form, the CDR3 reads TGTGCCAGCAGCTTAGGTGTTGAGGGGACCACTGAAGCTTTCTTT. Amino acids: CASSLGVEGTTEAFF. Using reference TRBV7-9 and TRBJ1-1 for the parts outside the CDR3, the full variable domain is DTGVSQNPRHKITKRGQNVTFRCDPISEHNRLYWYRQTLGQGPEFLTYFQNEAQLEKSRLLSDRFSAERPKGSFSTLEIQRTEQGDSAMYLCASSLGVEGTTEAFFGQGTRLTVV.

This rearrangement joins TRBV6-5 to TRBJ2-7, with 9 positions matching TRBD2. There are 15 residues in the CDR3. CDR1 is MNHEY, CDR2 SVGAGI, per germline. Unmatched junction bases numbered 7, after V lost 5 bases and J lost 2 bases. CDR3 sequence: CASSPLAGGTYEQYF. The CDR3 DNA reads TGTGCCAGCAGTCCCTTGGCGGGGGGGACCTACGAGCAGTACTTC.

The V call is TRBV18, the J call TRBJ1-4, with D perhaps matching TRBD1 (6 bases). Germline CDR1 reads KGHSH; CDR2 reads LQKENI. The ends were cut back, 4 bases at V and 0 bases at J, with 12 bases in the middle. The CDR3 is made up of 16 amino acids. CDR3 nucleotides: TGTGCCAGCTCACGTACAGGGCCCCCAACTAATGAAAAACTGTTTTTT. As protein: CASSRTGPPTNEKLFF.